This is a list of T cell receptor beta chains from one sample in a study of cytomegalovirus exposure and HLA in healthy donors. Clones were read by immunoSEQ multiplex PCR, and TCRdb kept only the in-frame ones, dropping some. The sample lists over 130,000 clones, approximately 80% occurring once. The sample taken for sequencing was PBMCs. Receptors originate from a man over 45 in good health and CMV-seronegative. Both conserved end residues are part of each CDR3. The D gene is left open where the match is weak. Rows give clone size only sometimes, using once, few, many, or a class for an expanded clone.

j_call: TRBJ1-2
d_call: NA
cdr3_length: 18
v_call: TRBV4-2
clone_size: once
cdr3_nt: TGTGCCAGCAGCCAAGAACCCGAACTGCAGGGCCTGGGCTATGGCTACACCTTC
cdr3_aa: CASSQEPELQGLGYGYTF

j_call: TRBJ2-2
d_call: NA
cdr3_length: 14
v_call: TRBV4-2
clone_size: few
cdr3_nt: TGTGCCAGCAGCCAAGATAGGTCCGGGAGGGAGCTGTTTTTT
cdr3_aa: CASSQDRSGRELFF

j_call: TRBJ1-1
d_call: NA
cdr3_length: 13
v_call: TRBV7-6
clone_size: NA
cdr3_nt: TGTGCCAGCAGCTTACAGGAGAACACTGAAGCTTTCTTT
cdr3_aa: CASSLQENTEAFF

j_call: TRBJ2-2
d_call: NA
cdr3_length: 18
v_call: TRBV11-2
clone_size: NA
cdr3_nt: TGTGCCAGCAGTTTTTCAGCCCCGATATTTGACTTGGCCGGGGAGCTGTTTTTT
cdr3_aa: CASSFSAPIFDLAGELFF

j_call: TRBJ2-3
d_call: NA
cdr3_length: 13
v_call: TRBV11-2
clone_size: NA
cdr3_nt: TGTGCCAGCAGCTTAGATCCTAAAGATACGCAGTATTTT
cdr3_aa: CASSLDPKDTQYF

j_call: TRBJ2-3
d_call: NA
cdr3_length: 14
v_call: TRBV7-3
clone_size: NA
cdr3_nt: TGTGCCAGCAGCTTAGCGGGTATCACAGATACGCAGTATTTT
cdr3_aa: CASSLAGITDTQYF

j_call: TRBJ1-4
d_call: TRBD1
cdr3_length: 17
v_call: TRBV19
clone_size: NA
cdr3_nt: TGTGCCAGTAGTATACACAGGGGGCGAGGAACTAATGAAAAACTGTTTTTT
cdr3_aa: CASSIHRGRGTNEKLFF

j_call: TRBJ1-5
d_call: NA
cdr3_length: 14
v_call: TRBV6-1
clone_size: once
cdr3_nt: TGTGCCAGCATGACCGGGATCGGCAATCAGCCCCAGCATTTT
cdr3_aa: CASMTGIGNQPQHF

j_call: TRBJ1-4
d_call: TRBD1
cdr3_length: 16
v_call: TRBV5-1
clone_size: NA
cdr3_nt: TGCGCCAGCAGCTTGGGACAGGGCGGGTTCGGTGAAAAACTGTTTTTT
cdr3_aa: CASSLGQGGFGEKLFF

j_call: TRBJ2-7
d_call: NA
cdr3_length: 15
v_call: TRBV30
clone_size: NA
cdr3_nt: TGTGCCTGGAGTCTAGGCCTTCAGGGGAACTACGAGCAGTACTTC
cdr3_aa: CAWSLGLQGNYEQYF

j_call: TRBJ2-2
d_call: NA
cdr3_length: 15
v_call: TRBV7-3
clone_size: NA
cdr3_nt: TGTGCCAGCTCTGTCGTTGCGGGACCAGGGCGGGAGCTGTTTTTT
cdr3_aa: CASSVVAGPGRELFF

j_call: TRBJ2-2
d_call: TRBD1
cdr3_length: 15
v_call: TRBV4-1
clone_size: few
cdr3_nt: TGCGCCAGCAGCCCAGACAGGGCGCACACCGGGGAGCTGTTTTTT
cdr3_aa: CASSPDRAHTGELFF

j_call: TRBJ1-6
d_call: NA
cdr3_length: 14
v_call: TRBV27
clone_size: NA
cdr3_nt: TGTGCCAGCAGTTCAGAGGGAACTTATTCACCCCTCCACTTT
cdr3_aa: CASSSEGTYSPLHF

j_call: TRBJ2-3
d_call: TRBD2
cdr3_length: 15
v_call: TRBV7-3
clone_size: NA
cdr3_nt: TGTGCCAGCAGCTCGACTGGGACTAGCGGGAGTCAGTTGGATTTT
cdr3_aa: CASSSTGTSGSQLDF

j_call: TRBJ2-1
d_call: NA
cdr3_length: 14
v_call: TRBV7-6
clone_size: NA
cdr3_nt: TGTGCCAGCAGCTTAGGGAATCAGGGAAATGAGCAGTTCTTC
cdr3_aa: CASSLGNQGNEQFF

j_call: TRBJ1-1
d_call: TRBD1
cdr3_length: 13
v_call: TRBV30
clone_size: NA
cdr3_nt: TGTGCCTGGAGTCCAGGGGGCGCAGCTGAAGCTTTCTTT
cdr3_aa: CAWSPGGAAEAFF

j_call: TRBJ2-7
d_call: NA
cdr3_length: 12
v_call: TRBV30
clone_size: NA
cdr3_nt: TGTGCCTGGAGTCCAGGGACCTACGAGCAGTACTTC
cdr3_aa: CAWSPGTYEQYF

j_call: TRBJ1-2
d_call: TRBD1
cdr3_length: 13
v_call: TRBV19
clone_size: NA
cdr3_nt: TGTGCCAGTAGTATGACAGGGTGGTATGGCTACACCTTC
cdr3_aa: CASSMTGWYGYTF

j_call: TRBJ2-1
d_call: TRBD2
cdr3_length: 15
v_call: TRBV5-4
clone_size: NA
cdr3_nt: TGTGCCAGCAGCCCCCGGACTAGCGGGAAGGATGAGCAGTTCTTC
cdr3_aa: CASSPRTSGKDEQFF

j_call: TRBJ2-7
d_call: TRBD1
cdr3_length: 16
v_call: TRBV5-1
clone_size: few
cdr3_nt: TGCGCCAGCAGCTTGGATCCTTCCGAGGGGGCTTGGGAGCAGTACTTC
cdr3_aa: CASSLDPSEGAWEQYF

j_call: TRBJ2-3
d_call: NA
cdr3_length: 14
v_call: TRBV5-1
clone_size: NA
cdr3_nt: TGCGCCAGCAGCTTGGGTCGTTACACAGATACGCAGTATTTT
cdr3_aa: CASSLGRYTDTQYF

j_call: TRBJ2-7
d_call: TRBD1
cdr3_length: 15
v_call: TRBV6-5
clone_size: few
cdr3_nt: TGTGCCAGCAGTTACCCGGGACAGGTAACCTACGAGCAGTACTTC
cdr3_aa: CASSYPGQVTYEQYF

j_call: TRBJ1-1
d_call: NA
cdr3_length: 17
v_call: TRBV28
clone_size: NA
cdr3_nt: TGTGCCAGCAGTTTACCCGATGGGGGGAAGTTGAACACTGAAGCTTTCTTT
cdr3_aa: CASSLPDGGKLNTEAFF

j_call: TRBJ1-2
d_call: NA
cdr3_length: 15
v_call: TRBV4-1
clone_size: NA
cdr3_nt: TGCGCCAGCAGCCGGGAAGGACAGAGCAACTATGGCTACACCTTC
cdr3_aa: CASSREGQSNYGYTF

j_call: TRBJ2-1
d_call: NA
cdr3_length: 16
v_call: TRBV4-1
clone_size: NA
cdr3_nt: TGCGCCAGCAGCCAAGAGGTTCGAGCCCGGTCGAATGAGCAGTTCTTC
cdr3_aa: CASSQEVRARSNEQFF

j_call: TRBJ1-3
d_call: NA
cdr3_length: 14
v_call: TRBV5-6
clone_size: few
cdr3_nt: TGTGCCAGCAGCTGGGGCCTCTCTGGAAACACCATATATTTT
cdr3_aa: CASSWGLSGNTIYF

j_call: TRBJ1-5
d_call: NA
cdr3_length: 15
v_call: TRBV7-9
clone_size: few
cdr3_nt: TGTGCCAGCAGCTTAGAAGGGGGAGTCAATCAGCCCCAGCATTTT
cdr3_aa: CASSLEGGVNQPQHF

j_call: TRBJ2-2
d_call: NA
cdr3_length: 13
v_call: TRBV6-5
clone_size: few
cdr3_nt: TGTGCCACGAACAGGGGAGGCGCCGGGGAGCTGTTTTTT
cdr3_aa: CATNRGGAGELFF

j_call: TRBJ2-7
d_call: NA
cdr3_length: 15
v_call: TRBV5-4
clone_size: few
cdr3_nt: TGTGCCAGCACCGCAGCTAGGGGGAGCTCCTACGAGCAGTACTTC
cdr3_aa: CASTAARGSSYEQYF

j_call: TRBJ2-6
d_call: NA
cdr3_length: 16
v_call: TRBV11-2
clone_size: NA
cdr3_nt: TGTGCCAGCAGCCCAGGGGTCTACTCTGGGGCCAACGTCCTGACTTTC
cdr3_aa: CASSPGVYSGANVLTF

j_call: TRBJ1-1
d_call: NA
cdr3_length: 10
v_call: TRBV19
clone_size: NA
cdr3_nt: TGTGCCAGCGGGATGGCTGAAGCTTTCTTT
cdr3_aa: CASGMAEAFF

j_call: TRBJ2-7
d_call: TRBD2
cdr3_length: 16
v_call: TRBV5-1
clone_size: NA
cdr3_nt: TGCGCCAGCAGCTTGGCGACTAGCGGGGTCTCCTACGAGCAGTACTTC
cdr3_aa: CASSLATSGVSYEQYF

j_call: TRBJ2-2
d_call: NA
cdr3_length: 17
v_call: TRBV5-8
clone_size: NA
cdr3_nt: TGTGCCAGCAGCCCGGAGACGACAGTGAACGTCGGCGGGGAGCTGTTTTTT
cdr3_aa: CASSPETTVNVGGELFF

j_call: TRBJ1-2
d_call: NA
cdr3_length: 14
v_call: TRBV28
clone_size: NA
cdr3_nt: TGTGCCAGCAGTTTAAGGGGCGCTAACTATGGCTACACCTTC
cdr3_aa: CASSLRGANYGYTF

j_call: TRBJ2-5
d_call: TRBD2
cdr3_length: 16
v_call: TRBV6-4
clone_size: NA
cdr3_nt: TGTGCCAGCAGGGTTACTAGCGGGAGGGCGGGGGAGACCCAGTACTTC
cdr3_aa: CASRVTSGRAGETQYF

j_call: TRBJ1-5
d_call: NA
cdr3_length: 16
v_call: TRBV5-6
clone_size: once
cdr3_nt: TGTGCCAGCACCTCAAGGTATGACATGGGGGGTCAGCCCCAGCATTTT
cdr3_aa: CASTSRYDMGGQPQHF

j_call: TRBJ2-7
d_call: TRBD1
cdr3_length: 15
v_call: TRBV4-1
clone_size: NA
cdr3_nt: TGCGCCAGCAGCCAGGACAGGGGACGCTCCTACGAGCAGTACTTC
cdr3_aa: CASSQDRGRSYEQYF

j_call: TRBJ2-6
d_call: NA
cdr3_length: 18
v_call: TRBV29-1
clone_size: NA
cdr3_nt: TGCAGCGTTGAAGATCGAGGGGCGGGGAGCTCTGGGGCCAACGTCCTGACTTTC
cdr3_aa: CSVEDRGAGSSGANVLTF

j_call: TRBJ2-1
d_call: TRBD2
cdr3_length: 16
v_call: TRBV7-9
clone_size: NA
cdr3_nt: TGTGCCAGCAGCTTTGGGACTAGCGGGTTCTACAATGAGCAGTTCTTC
cdr3_aa: CASSFGTSGFYNEQFF

j_call: TRBJ1-1
d_call: NA
cdr3_length: 14
v_call: TRBV29-1
clone_size: NA
cdr3_nt: TGCAGCGTGGGGGCTCGGGCAGAAAACACTGAAGCTTTCTTT
cdr3_aa: CSVGARAENTEAFF

j_call: TRBJ2-1
d_call: TRBD1
cdr3_length: 16
v_call: TRBV6-5
clone_size: NA
cdr3_nt: TGTGCCAGCAGTTACTCGGGACAGGGCGTTTATGATGAGCAGTTCTTC
cdr3_aa: CASSYSGQGVYDEQFF

j_call: TRBJ2-3
d_call: TRBD2
cdr3_length: 15
v_call: TRBV19
clone_size: once
cdr3_nt: TGTGCCAGTACCCCCGGGACTAGCGGGAGGGATACGCAGTATTTT
cdr3_aa: CASTPGTSGRDTQYF

j_call: TRBJ2-7
d_call: NA
cdr3_length: 15
v_call: TRBV5-6
clone_size: NA
cdr3_nt: TGTGCCAGCAGCCCGGGGGGAGGGGGGAGGAACGAGCAGTACTTC
cdr3_aa: CASSPGGGGRNEQYF

j_call: TRBJ1-1
d_call: NA
cdr3_length: 15
v_call: TRBV30
clone_size: NA
cdr3_nt: TGTGCCTGGAGTGGCAGGACGGCCTACGGGGCTGAAGCTTTCTTT
cdr3_aa: CAWSGRTAYGAEAFF

j_call: TRBJ2-2
d_call: TRBD1
cdr3_length: 17
v_call: TRBV5-1
clone_size: few
cdr3_nt: TGCGCCAGCAGCCACGGACAGGGGGCGCTGGGAACCGGGGAGCTGTTTTTT
cdr3_aa: CASSHGQGALGTGELFF

j_call: TRBJ2-3
d_call: NA
cdr3_length: 16
v_call: TRBV9
clone_size: NA
cdr3_nt: TGTGCCAGCAGCGTAGTTTCGCCGGGGGGCACAGATACGCAGTATTTT
cdr3_aa: CASSVVSPGGTDTQYF

j_call: TRBJ1-3
d_call: NA
cdr3_length: 15
v_call: TRBV6-5
clone_size: NA
cdr3_nt: TGTGCCAGCACCGTCAGGGGCGGCATTGGAAACACCATATATTTT
cdr3_aa: CASTVRGGIGNTIYF

j_call: TRBJ2-1
d_call: TRBD2
cdr3_length: 16
v_call: TRBV9
clone_size: NA
cdr3_nt: TGTGCCAGCAGCGCTCTGGGGACTAGCGCCTACAATGAGCAGTTCTTC
cdr3_aa: CASSALGTSAYNEQFF

j_call: TRBJ2-3
d_call: NA
cdr3_length: 13
v_call: TRBV29-1
clone_size: few
cdr3_nt: TGCAGCGCTGGCGTGCGGCCGACAGATACGCAGTATTTT
cdr3_aa: CSAGVRPTDTQYF

j_call: TRBJ2-1
d_call: TRBD2
cdr3_length: 16
v_call: TRBV5-1
clone_size: NA
cdr3_nt: TGCGCCAGCAGCTTGGTAGCGGGAGCGTCCTACAATGAGCAGTTCTTC
cdr3_aa: CASSLVAGASYNEQFF

j_call: TRBJ2-7
d_call: NA
cdr3_length: 17
v_call: TRBV25-1
clone_size: NA
cdr3_nt: TGTGCCAGCAGTGAATATAAAGGGCAGGGGAGCTCCTACGAGCAGTACTTC
cdr3_aa: CASSEYKGQGSSYEQYF

j_call: TRBJ1-1
d_call: NA
cdr3_length: 13
v_call: TRBV29-1
clone_size: NA
cdr3_nt: TGCAGCGTTAAAGAGACAGGGAACACTGAAGCTTTCTTT
cdr3_aa: CSVKETGNTEAFF

j_call: TRBJ2-3
d_call: TRBD1
cdr3_length: 14
v_call: TRBV9
clone_size: NA
cdr3_nt: TGTGCCAGCAGCGCACAGGGGGCTCCAGATACGCAGTATTTT
cdr3_aa: CASSAQGAPDTQYF